This T cell receptor beta chain was captured by sequencing in a study of T cells expressing NK-cell markers. Reanalyzing the 5' RACE reads, TCRdb keeps one entry per CDR3 protein, without DNA. The sample is made up of about 370,000 distinct CDR3 sequences, and the top ten hold roughly a tenth of it. The CDR3 covers 14 residues. In germline, CDR1 is LGHDT, CDR2 YNNKEL (reference sequence). Study-level results: About 1.0-7.5% of CD8+ T cells in more than five donors belonged to dominant NKG2C+ clonotypes.

On this clonotype: Its antigen is not identified.

The sequenced material came from blood T cells: a sorted CD56 or NKG2C T cell subset, CD4+ or CD8+ T cells, or bulk PBMC T cells (not recorded which). The sequence came from a woman between 50 and 59 years old in good health. The V and J genes are TRBV3-1 and TRBJ2-7. The CDR3 protein is CASSNGQDSYEQYF.